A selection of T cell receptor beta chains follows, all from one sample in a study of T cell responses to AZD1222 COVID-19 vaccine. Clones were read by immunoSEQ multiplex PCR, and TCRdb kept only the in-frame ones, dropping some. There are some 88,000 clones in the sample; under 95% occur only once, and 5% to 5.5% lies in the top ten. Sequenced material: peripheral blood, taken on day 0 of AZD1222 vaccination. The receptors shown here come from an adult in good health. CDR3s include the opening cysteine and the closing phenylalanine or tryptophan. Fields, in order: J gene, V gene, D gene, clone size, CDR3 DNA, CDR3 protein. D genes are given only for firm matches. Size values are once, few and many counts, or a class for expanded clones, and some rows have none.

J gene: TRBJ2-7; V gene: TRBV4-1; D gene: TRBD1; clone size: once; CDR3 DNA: TGCGCCAGCAGCCAGTCTACAGGGGGCTACTACGAGCAGTACTTC; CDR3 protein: CASSQSTGGYYEQYF
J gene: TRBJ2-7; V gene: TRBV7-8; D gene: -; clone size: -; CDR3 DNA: TGTGCCAGCAGCTTAACGTCCTACGAGCAGTACTTC; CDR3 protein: CASSLTSYEQYF
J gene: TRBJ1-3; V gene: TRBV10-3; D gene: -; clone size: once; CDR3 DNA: TGTGCCATCAGCCCACAGACAGGCCCCTCGTCTGGAAACACCATATATTTT; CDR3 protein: CAISPQTGPSSGNTIYF
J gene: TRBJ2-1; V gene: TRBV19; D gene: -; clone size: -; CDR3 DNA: TGTGCCAGTAGTATATTGGGTCTTCCGCGGATCGATGAGCAGTTCTTC; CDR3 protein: CASSILGLPRIDEQFF
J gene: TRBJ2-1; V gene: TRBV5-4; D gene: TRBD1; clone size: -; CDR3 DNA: TGTGCCAGCAGCTTGCGGGACAGGTACAATGAGCAGTTCTTC; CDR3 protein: CASSLRDRYNEQFF
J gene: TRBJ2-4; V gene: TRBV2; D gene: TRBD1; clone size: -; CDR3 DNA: TGTGCCAGCAGCCGGACAGTTACACAGGGGGACATTCAGTACTTC; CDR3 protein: CASSRTVTQGDIQYF
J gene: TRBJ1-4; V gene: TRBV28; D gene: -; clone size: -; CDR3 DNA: TGTGCCAGCAGTTCACAGGGTGGTAGTGAAAAACTGTTTTTT; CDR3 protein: CASSSQGGSEKLFF
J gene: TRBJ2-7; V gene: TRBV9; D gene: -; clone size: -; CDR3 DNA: TGTGCCAGCAGCCCCGCCCGGACCTACGAGCAGTACTTC; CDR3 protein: CASSPARTYEQYF
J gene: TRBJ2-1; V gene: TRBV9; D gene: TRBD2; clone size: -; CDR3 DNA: TGTGCCAGCAGCGAAAGGGGACTAGCGTCGGGTGAGCAGTTCTTC; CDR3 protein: CASSERGLASGEQFF
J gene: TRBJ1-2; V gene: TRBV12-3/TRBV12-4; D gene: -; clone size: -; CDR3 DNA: TGTGCCAGCACCCAGACCGCCAACTATGGCTACACCTTC; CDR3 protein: CASTQTANYGYTF
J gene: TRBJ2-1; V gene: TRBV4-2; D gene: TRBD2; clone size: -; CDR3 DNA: TGTGCCAGCAGCCAAGAAACTTCTAGCGGGAGGGCCTCGGGTGAGCAGTTCTTC; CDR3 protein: CASSQETSSGRASGEQFF
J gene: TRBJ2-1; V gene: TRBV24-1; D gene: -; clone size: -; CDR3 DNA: TGTGCCACCAACGGGGGGCTTGGTAATGAGCAGTTCTTC; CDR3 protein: CATNGGLGNEQFF
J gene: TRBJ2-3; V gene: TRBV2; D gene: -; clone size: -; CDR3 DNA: TGTGCCAGCAGTTCCCGTGGGAGGACAGATACGCAGTATTTT; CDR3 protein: CASSSRGRTDTQYF
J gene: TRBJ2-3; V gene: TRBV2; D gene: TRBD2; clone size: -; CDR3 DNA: TGTGCCAGCAGGAAGGATGGACTAGCGGGAGAAGATACGCAGTATTTT; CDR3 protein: CASRKDGLAGEDTQYF
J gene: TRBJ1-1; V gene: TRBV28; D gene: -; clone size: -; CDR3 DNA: TGTGCCAGCAGTTTTACGAACACTGAAGCTTTCTTT; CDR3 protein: CASSFTNTEAFF
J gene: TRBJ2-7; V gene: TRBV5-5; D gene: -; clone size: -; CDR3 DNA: TGTGCCAGCAGCCAACCCCTCAACGAGCAGTACTTC; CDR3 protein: CASSQPLNEQYF
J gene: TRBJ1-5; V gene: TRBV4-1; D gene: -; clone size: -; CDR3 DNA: -; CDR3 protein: CASSQSPLTSGRGPQHF
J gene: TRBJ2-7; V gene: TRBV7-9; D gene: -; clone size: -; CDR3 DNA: TGTGCCAGCAGCTATACGACGGGCTCCTACGAGCAGTACTTC; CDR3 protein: CASSYTTGSYEQYF
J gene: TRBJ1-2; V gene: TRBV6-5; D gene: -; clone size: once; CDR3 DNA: TGTGCCGGCACTCACCGGGACAACTATGGCTACACCTTC; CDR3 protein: CAGTHRDNYGYTF
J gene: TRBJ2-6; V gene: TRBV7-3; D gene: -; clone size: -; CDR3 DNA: TGTGCCAGCAGCTCCGCCCCAGGGAGCGGGGCCAACGTCCTGACTTTC; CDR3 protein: CASSSAPGSGANVLTF
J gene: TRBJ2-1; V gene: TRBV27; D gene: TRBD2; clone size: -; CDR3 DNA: TGTGCCAGCAGCGCGGGACTAGCGGGAGGCCTATCCTACAATGAGCAGTTCTTC; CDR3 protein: CASSAGLAGGLSYNEQFF
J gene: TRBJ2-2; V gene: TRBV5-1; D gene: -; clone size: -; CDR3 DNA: TGCGCCAGCAGCCCGGGGACTCACTCCGCTAACACCGGGGAGCTGTTTTTT; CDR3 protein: CASSPGTHSANTGELFF
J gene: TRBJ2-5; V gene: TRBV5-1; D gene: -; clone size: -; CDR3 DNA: TGCGCCAGCAGCTTAGGGACCCCGGACCCAGAGACCCAGTACTTC; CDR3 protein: CASSLGTPDPETQYF
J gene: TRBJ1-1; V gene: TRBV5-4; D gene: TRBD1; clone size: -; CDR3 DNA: TGTGCCAGCAGCGCGACAGGGGGCACTGAAGCTTTCTTT; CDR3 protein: CASSATGGTEAFF
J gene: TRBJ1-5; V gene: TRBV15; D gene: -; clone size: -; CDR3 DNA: TGTGCCACCAGCAGGTTCTATCAGCCCCAGCATTTT; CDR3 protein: CATSRFYQPQHF
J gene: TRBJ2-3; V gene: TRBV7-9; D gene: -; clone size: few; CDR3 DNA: TGTGCCAGCAGCTTACCCTCGGGGGGCGAGGGCACAGATACGCAGTATTTT; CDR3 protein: CASSLPSGGEGTDTQYF
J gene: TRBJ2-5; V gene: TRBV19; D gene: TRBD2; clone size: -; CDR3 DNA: TGTGCCAGTAAGAGTACTAGCGGGGACCAAGAGACCCAGTACTTC; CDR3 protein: CASKSTSGDQETQYF
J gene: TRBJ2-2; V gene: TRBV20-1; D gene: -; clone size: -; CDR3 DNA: TGCAGTGCTAGTGCCCGGGCTGTGAACACCGGGGAGCTGTTTTTT; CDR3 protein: CSASARAVNTGELFF
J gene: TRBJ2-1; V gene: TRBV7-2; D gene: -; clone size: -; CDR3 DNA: TGTGCCAGCAGCTTAGTTTGGCGGAATGAGCAGTTCTTC; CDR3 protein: CASSLVWRNEQFF
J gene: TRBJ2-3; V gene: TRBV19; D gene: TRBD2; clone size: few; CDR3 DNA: TGTGCCAGTAGAACTAGCGGCACAGATACGCAGTATTTT; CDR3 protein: CASRTSGTDTQYF
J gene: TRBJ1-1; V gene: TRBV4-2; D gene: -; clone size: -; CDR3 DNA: TGTGCCAGCAGCGCCCGACAGGTAAACACTGAAGCTTTCTTT; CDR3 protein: CASSARQVNTEAFF
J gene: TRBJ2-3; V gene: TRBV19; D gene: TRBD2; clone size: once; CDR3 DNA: TGTGCCAGTAAGGAGACTAGCGGGGTAGATACGCAGTATTTT; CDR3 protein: CASKETSGVDTQYF
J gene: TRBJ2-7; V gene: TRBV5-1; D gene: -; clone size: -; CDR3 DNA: TGCGCCAGCAGCTACCTTGCTGAGGGTGCCTACGAGCAGTACTTC; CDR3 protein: CASSYLAEGAYEQYF
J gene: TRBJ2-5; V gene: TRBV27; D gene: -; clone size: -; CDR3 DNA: TGTGCCAGCTCGGCCTTGGGCAAACAAGAGACCCAGTACTTC; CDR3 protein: CASSALGKQETQYF
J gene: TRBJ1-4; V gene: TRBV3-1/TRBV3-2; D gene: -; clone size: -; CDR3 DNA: TGTGCCAGCAGCATATCGATAGCTTGGAGTGAAAAACTGTTTTTT; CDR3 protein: CASSISIAWSEKLFF
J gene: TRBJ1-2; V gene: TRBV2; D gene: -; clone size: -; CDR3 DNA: TGTGCCAGCAGGTTGGCCCGAAGGGGCTACACCTTC; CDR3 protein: CASRLARRGYTF
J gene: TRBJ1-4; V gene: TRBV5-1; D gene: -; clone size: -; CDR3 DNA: TGCGCCAGCAGCTTGGGGGCCCTCGGCCATGAAAAACTGTTTTTT; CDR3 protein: CASSLGALGHEKLFF
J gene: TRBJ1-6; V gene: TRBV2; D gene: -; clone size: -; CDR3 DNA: TGTGCCAGCAGTGTGGGGACGCCGAATTCACCCCTCCACTTT; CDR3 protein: CASSVGTPNSPLHF
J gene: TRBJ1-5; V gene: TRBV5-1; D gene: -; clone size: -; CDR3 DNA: TGCGCCAGCTCCCCGGAGGGTGTTGGGAATCAGCCCCAGCATTTT; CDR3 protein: CASSPEGVGNQPQHF
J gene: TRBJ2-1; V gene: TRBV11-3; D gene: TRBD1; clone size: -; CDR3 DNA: TGTGCCAGCAGCCCAGGGACAGTCAACGAGCAGTTCTTC; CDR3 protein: CASSPGTVNEQFF
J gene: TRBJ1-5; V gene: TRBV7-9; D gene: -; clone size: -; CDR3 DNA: TGTGCCAGCAGCTTGGGCCGACAGGATCAGCCCCAGCATTTT; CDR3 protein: CASSLGRQDQPQHF
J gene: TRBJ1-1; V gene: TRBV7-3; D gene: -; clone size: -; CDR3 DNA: TGTGCCAGCAGCTCTCAGGAAAACACTGAAGCTTTCTTT; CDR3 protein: CASSSQENTEAFF
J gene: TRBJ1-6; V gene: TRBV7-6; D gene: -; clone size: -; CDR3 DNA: TGTGCCAGCAGCTTAGGGGACTCGGGGAATTCACCCCTCCACTTT; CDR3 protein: CASSLGDSGNSPLHF
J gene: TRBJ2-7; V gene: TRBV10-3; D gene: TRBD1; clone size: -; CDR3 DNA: TGTGCCATCAGTGCTTACAGGGGGACGGATCTATACGAGCAGTACTTC; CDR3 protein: CAISAYRGTDLYEQYF
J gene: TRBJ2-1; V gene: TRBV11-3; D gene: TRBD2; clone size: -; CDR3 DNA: TGTGCCAGCAGCTTACGGGAGGGCTCCGATGAGCAGTTCTTC; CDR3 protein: CASSLREGSDEQFF
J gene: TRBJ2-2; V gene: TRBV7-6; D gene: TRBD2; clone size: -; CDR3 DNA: TGTGCCAGCAGCTTGGTACTAGCGCGCGATTATAACACCGGGGAGCTGTTTTTT; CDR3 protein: CASSLVLARDYNTGELFF
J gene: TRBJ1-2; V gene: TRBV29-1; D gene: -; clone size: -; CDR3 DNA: TGCAGCGTTGGACAGACTCGTCATGGCTACACCTTC; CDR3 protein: CSVGQTRHGYTF
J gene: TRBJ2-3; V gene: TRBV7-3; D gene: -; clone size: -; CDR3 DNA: TGTGCCAGCAGCCTGGGTGGCAGGGGTTACACAGATACGCAGTATTTT; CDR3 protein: CASSLGGRGYTDTQYF
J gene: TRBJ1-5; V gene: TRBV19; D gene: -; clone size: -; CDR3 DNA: TGTGCCAGTAGTATAGATCGAGAGCCCCAGCATTTT; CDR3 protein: CASSIDREPQHF
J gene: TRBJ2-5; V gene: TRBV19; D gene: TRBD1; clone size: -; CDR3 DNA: TGTGCCAGTAGTGAGTTATGGGACAGGGGTTCAGAGACCCAGTACTTC; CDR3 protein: CASSELWDRGSETQYF
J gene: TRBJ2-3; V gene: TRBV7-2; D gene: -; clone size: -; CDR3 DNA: TGTGCCAGCAGCTCCCATGGGGCAGATACGCAGTATTTT; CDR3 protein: CASSSHGADTQYF
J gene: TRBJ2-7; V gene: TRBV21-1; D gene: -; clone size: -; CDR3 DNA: TGTGCCAGCAGCAAAAGACGGGGCGGGAACTACGAGCAGTACTTC; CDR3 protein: CASSKRRGGNYEQYF
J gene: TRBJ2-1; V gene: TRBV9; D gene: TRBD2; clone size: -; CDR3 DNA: TGTGCCAGCAGCAAAGCAGCGGGACTCTACAATGAGCAGTTCTTC; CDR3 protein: CASSKAAGLYNEQFF
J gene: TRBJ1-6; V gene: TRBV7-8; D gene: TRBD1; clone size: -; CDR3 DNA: TGTGCCAGCAGAGGGACAGGGGTCTATAATTCACCCCTCCACTTT; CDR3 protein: CASRGTGVYNSPLHF
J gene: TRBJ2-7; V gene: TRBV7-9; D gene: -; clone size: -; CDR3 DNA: TGTGCCAGCAGCTTCGTGGGGACTGAGCCCTACGAGCAGTACTTC; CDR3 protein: CASSFVGTEPYEQYF